This TCR beta chain is drawn from a study of blood T cell repertoires in COVID-19. Study as a whole: There were acute and convalescent COVID-19 samples, and they came from the United States, Italy and Spain. In each case, the material was cDNA or gDNA derived from T cells, B-cell-depleted T cells, or PBMCs.

Original processing notes: Estimated nucleated cell counts came from reference gene primer amplification. Only in-frame clones appear in the TCRdb table, and some are missing; sequencing was by immunoSEQ multiplex PCR. V and J calls and clone size are as listed in that table; D and trimming were resolved from the DNA. The table lists fewer than 250,000 clones, around 82% of them singletons, with approximately 4.5% in the top ten. The CDR3 covers 11 residues. Between the trimmed V and J ends, which lost 5 bases and 9 bases, there was a span of 10 bases. Germline-derived CDR1 and CDR2 are MNHNY and SVGAGI (reference sequence).

This clonotype originated in a woman between 70 and 85 years old with acute or convalescent COVID-19. The chain uses TRBV6-6 and TRBJ1-2, with D possibly being TRBD1 (6 bases). Sequencing was performed on peripheral blood. CDR3 region: CASSRDNSYTF. The CDR3 nucleotides read TGTGCCAGCAGTCGGGACAACAGCTACACCTTC.